A selection of T cell receptor beta chains follows, all from one sample in a study of CD8 T cells in ankylosing spondylitis. A single record per CDR3 protein comes from TCRdb applying MiXCR to the 5' RACE reads. The sample carries 190,000 or so distinct CDR3 sequences, 10% to 15% recorded once. The sample comprised blood, either unsorted or a sorted T cell fraction (not recorded which). These receptors were collected from a male donor with ankylosing spondylitis or in good health (not recorded which). Each CDR3 is given with its conserved first and last residue. The D gene is left open where the match is weak. Part of the rows lack a size; the others show once, few, many or a class for expanded clones.

>few|TRBJ2-5|TRBV3-1|NA
TGTGCCAGCAGCCAGATCCAGGATGGAGCCATCCCAGAGACCCAGTACTTC
CASSQIQDGAIPETQYF
>many|TRBJ2-3|TRBV12-3/TRBV12-4|NA
TGTGCCAGCAGCTGGGTCGACGGCACTGGCACAGATACGCAGTATTTT
CASSWVDGTGTDTQYF
>few|TRBJ2-5|TRBV27|NA
TGTGCCAGCAGTTTTTCTAAAGGGACCCAGTACTTC
CASSFSKGTQYF
>few|TRBJ2-5|TRBV6-1|TRBD1
TGTGCCAGCAGTCCCCGGACAGGGCGGTTGGAGACCCAGTACTTC
CASSPRTGRLETQYF
>many|TRBJ2-7|TRBV27|TRBD1
TGTGCCAGCGCCCCCGGGACAGCGAGGTACGAGCAGTACTTC
CASAPGTARYEQYF
>few|TRBJ2-3|TRBV6-1|TRBD1
TGTGCCAGCACCGACAGGGGGGGTGGCACAGATACGCAGTATTTT
CASTDRGGGTDTQYF
>many|TRBJ2-7|TRBV7-9|TRBD1
TGTGCCAGCAGCCCCCGAGGGGGCCCGGACGAGCAGTACTTC
CASSPRGGPDEQYF
>NA|TRBJ2-7|TRBV30|TRBD1
TGTGCCTGGAGGGAACTATCCGGGACAGGGGATTTCGATCGCCCCTACGAGCAGTACTTC
CAWRELSGTGDFDRPYEQYF
>NA|TRBJ1-2|TRBV27|NA
TGTGCCAGCAGTTTAATGGGGGAGGGTTATGGCTACACCTTC
CASSLMGEGYGYTF
>NA|TRBJ1-2|TRBV5-6|NA
TGTGCCAGCAGCTTACGGGGGGCGGCGGGCTACACCTTC
CASSLRGAAGYTF
>few|TRBJ1-1|TRBV12-3/TRBV12-4|NA
TGTGCCAGCAGTTGGTTGGGGGTAAACACTGAAGCTTTCTTT
CASSWLGVNTEAFF
>few|TRBJ2-5|TRBV4-1|NA
TGCGCCAGCAGCCAAGGGCGGTACCAAGAGACCCAGTACTTC
CASSQGRYQETQYF
>few|TRBJ2-1|TRBV12-3/TRBV12-4|TRBD2
TGTGCCAGCACTAGCGGGGCTGCCTACAATGAGCAGTTCTTC
CASTSGAAYNEQFF
>few|TRBJ2-5|TRBV12-3/TRBV12-4|TRBD1
TGTGCCAGCAGCTCTGCTCCGGGACAGGGGCCAGAGACCCAGTACTTC
CASSSAPGQGPETQYF
>few|TRBJ2-1|TRBV9|NA
TGTGCCAGCAGCGTAGGTCAGGTTAGCGGTCGGGATGAGCAGTTCTTC
CASSVGQVSGRDEQFF
>many|TRBJ1-3|TRBV10-3|TRBD1
TGTGCCAGCGGGACAGGCAACACCATATATTTT
CASGTGNTIYF
>NA|TRBJ2-7|TRBV5-1|TRBD1
TGCGCCAGCAGCTTGGACGCCGGGACAGCTTCATACGAGCAGTACTTC
CASSLDAGTASYEQYF
>few|TRBJ2-7|TRBV2|NA
TGTGCCAGCAGTCCCAGTCGGGGAGAGCAGTACTTC
CASSPSRGEQYF
>few|TRBJ2-1|TRBV29-1|NA
TGCAGCGCTGAGGACGGGACCTCCTACAATGAGCAGTTCTTC
CSAEDGTSYNEQFF
>NA|TRBJ2-3|TRBV29-1|TRBD2
TGCAGCGTTGAAGATGGCGGACTAGCGGGCCCTACTTATAGCACAGATACGCAGTATTTT
CSVEDGGLAGPTYSTDTQYF
>NA|TRBJ2-2|TRBV27|TRBD2
TGTGCCAGCAGTCGGCTAGCGGGAGGAGTTGGCCACGGGGAGCTGTTTTTT
CASSRLAGGVGHGELFF
>NA|TRBJ2-6|TRBV11-2|NA
TGTGCCAGCAGCTCGCGTTTCGACGCTGGGGCCAACGTCCTGACTTTC
CASSSRFDAGANVLTF
>many|TRBJ2-2|TRBV6-1|NA
TGTGCCAGCAAAGTGGGCGCGGGGCGCACCGGGGAGCTGTTTTTT
CASKVGAGRTGELFF
>few|TRBJ2-2|TRBV6-4|TRBD1
TGTGCCAGCAGCGCCGGGACAGGGGTTGTCGGGGAGCTGTTTTTT
CASSAGTGVVGELFF
>NA|TRBJ2-1|TRBV20-1|TRBD2
TGCAGTGCCCCCAAAACTAGCGAGACCTACAATGAGCAGTTCTTC
CSAPKTSETYNEQFF
>few|TRBJ2-5|TRBV3-1|NA
TGTGCCAGCAGCTCTCCGGGAGCGGAAGAGACCCAGTACTTC
CASSSPGAEETQYF
>NA|TRBJ2-7|TRBV7-8|TRBD2
TGTGCCAGCAGCTTAGTGGCTAGCGGGGCCTACGAGCAGTACTTC
CASSLVASGAYEQYF
>NA|TRBJ2-7|TRBV4-1|TRBD2
TGCGCCAGCAGCCAAGTAGCGGGACGACCCTACGAGCAGTACTTC
CASSQVAGRPYEQYF
>NA|TRBJ2-2|TRBV11-2|NA
TGTGCCAGCAGCCCCGGGACAAGAGGGATCGGGGAGCTGTTTTTT
CASSPGTRGIGELFF
>NA|TRBJ1-2|TRBV7-2|TRBD1
TGTGCCAGCAGCATAATACAGGGGTGGGGCTACACCTTC
CASSIIQGWGYTF
>few|TRBJ1-4|TRBV6-5|NA
TGTGCCAGCAGTTACTCGAACGGACTGAATGAAAAACTGTTTTTT
CASSYSNGLNEKLFF
>many|TRBJ2-7|TRBV9|NA
TGTGCCAGCAGCGTTGAAGACTACGAGCAGTACTTC
CASSVEDYEQYF
>NA|TRBJ2-1|TRBV7-9|TRBD1
TGTGCCAGCAGCTCCAGCCGACAGGGGATCTACAATGAGCAGTTCTTC
CASSSSRQGIYNEQFF
>many|TRBJ1-2|TRBV11-2|NA
TGTGCCAGCAGCACCGGGAAAGGCTACACCTTC
CASSTGKGYTF
>NA|TRBJ1-1|TRBV20-1|NA
TGCAGTGCTAGGCGGCAGGAGAACACTGAAGCTTTCTTT
CSARRQENTEAFF
>few|TRBJ1-4|TRBV6-5|NA
TGTGCCAGCAGTTTCGGATGGACTGCAACTAATGAAAAACTGTTTTTT
CASSFGWTATNEKLFF
>many|TRBJ2-7|TRBV20-1|NA
TGCAGTGCTACCCCCAGGGAGAGGTACGACGAGCAGTACTTC
CSATPRERYDEQYF